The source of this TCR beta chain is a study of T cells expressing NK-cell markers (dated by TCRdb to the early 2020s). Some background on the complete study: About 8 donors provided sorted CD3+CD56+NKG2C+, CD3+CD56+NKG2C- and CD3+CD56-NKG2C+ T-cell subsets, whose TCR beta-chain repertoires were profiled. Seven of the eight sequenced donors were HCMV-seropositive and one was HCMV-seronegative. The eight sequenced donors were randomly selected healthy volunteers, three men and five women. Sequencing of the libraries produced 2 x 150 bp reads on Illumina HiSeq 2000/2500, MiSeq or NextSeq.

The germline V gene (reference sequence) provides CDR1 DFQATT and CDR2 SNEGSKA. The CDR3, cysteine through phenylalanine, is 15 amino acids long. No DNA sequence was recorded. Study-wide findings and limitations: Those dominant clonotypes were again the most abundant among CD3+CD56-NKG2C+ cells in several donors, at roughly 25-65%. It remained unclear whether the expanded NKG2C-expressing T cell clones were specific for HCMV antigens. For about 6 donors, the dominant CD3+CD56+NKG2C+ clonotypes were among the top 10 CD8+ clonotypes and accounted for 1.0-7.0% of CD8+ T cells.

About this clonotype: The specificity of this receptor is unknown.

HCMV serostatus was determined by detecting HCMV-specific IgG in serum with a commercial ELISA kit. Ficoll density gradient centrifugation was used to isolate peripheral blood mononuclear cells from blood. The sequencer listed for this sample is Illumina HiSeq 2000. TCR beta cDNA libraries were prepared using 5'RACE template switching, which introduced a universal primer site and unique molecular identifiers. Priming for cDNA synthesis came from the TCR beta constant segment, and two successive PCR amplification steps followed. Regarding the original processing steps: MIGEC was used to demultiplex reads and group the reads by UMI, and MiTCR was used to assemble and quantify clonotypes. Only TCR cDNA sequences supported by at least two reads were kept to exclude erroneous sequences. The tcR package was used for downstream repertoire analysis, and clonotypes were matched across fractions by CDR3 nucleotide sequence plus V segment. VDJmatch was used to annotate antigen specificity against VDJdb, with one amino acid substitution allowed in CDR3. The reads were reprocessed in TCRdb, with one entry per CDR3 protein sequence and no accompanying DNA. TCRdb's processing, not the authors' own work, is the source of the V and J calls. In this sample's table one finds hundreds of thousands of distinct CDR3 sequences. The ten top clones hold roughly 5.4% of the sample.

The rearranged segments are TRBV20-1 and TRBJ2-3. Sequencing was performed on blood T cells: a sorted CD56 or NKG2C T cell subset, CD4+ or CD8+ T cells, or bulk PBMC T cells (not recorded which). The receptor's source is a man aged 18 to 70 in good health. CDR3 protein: CSARATLTSTDTQYF.